Below are 7 T cell receptor beta chains sequenced from a single sample in a study of CD8 T cells in ankylosing spondylitis. One entry per CDR3 protein, called by TCRdb with MiXCR from the 5' RACE reads. The data contain 150,000 to 250,000 distinct CDR3 sequences, roughly 13% of them singletons. Sequencing was performed on blood, either unsorted or a sorted T cell fraction (not recorded which). The source is a male donor with ankylosing spondylitis or in good health (not recorded which).

This chain joins TRBV11-3 and TRBJ2-1, with 8 bases matching TRBD2. V lost 1 base, J lost 3 bases, and 8 bases stayed unmatched. Germline-derived CDR1 and CDR2 are SGHNT and YENEEA. This CDR3 contains 17 residues. Here the CDR3 reads CASSLGLSGGFYNEQFF. Here the CDR3 DNA reads TGTGCCAGCAGCTTAGGATTAAGCGGGGGATTCTACAATGAGCAGTTCTTC.

This sequence joins TRBV3-1 and TRBJ2-5; 9 bases agree with TRBD1. V lost 3 bases, J lost 3 bases, and 5 bases stayed unmatched. The germline V gene has CDR1 LGHDT and CDR2 YNNKEL (reference sequence). The CDR3 consists of 15 residues. In DNA form, the CDR3 reads TGTGCCAGCAGCCAGAACGGACAGGGGAAAGAGACCCAGTACTTC. The encoded protein is CASSQNGQGKETQYF.

This clonotype occurred a few times. For the CDR3, the DNA is TGTGCCAGCAGTTTAGAACCCACTAATGAGCAGTTCTTC. Protein product: CASSLEPTNEQFF. The rearrangement uses TRBV12-3 or TRBV12-4 and TRBJ2-1; D gene unclear. The CDR3 spans 13 residues. Trimming stripped 1 base from V and 7 bases from J, with 8 bases between.

The V gene is TRBV20-1, the J gene TRBJ2-4; D unresolved. This CDR3 spans 13 amino acids. The germline V and J ends were trimmed by 3 bases and 0 bases, with 6 bases remaining between them. Germline values: CDR1 DFQATT, CDR2 SNEGSKA (reference sequence). CDR3 protein: CSARQLAKNIQYF. The CDR3 region has the DNA TGCAGTGCTAGGCAGTTAGCCAAAAACATTCAGTACTTC.

The genes are TRBV7-8 and TRBJ2-2; TRBD2 agrees at 7 bases. The J segment lost 7 bases and the V segment lost 9 bases, leaving 14 bases of the junction unmatched. This CDR3 spans 15 amino acids. CDR1 and CDR2 from the germline V gene are SGHVS and FQNEAQ. The CDR3 protein is CARGAGEGLGGELFF. CDR3 DNA sequence: TGTGCCAGGGGTGCGGGAGAGGGTCTCGGCGGGGAGCTGTTTTTT.

CDR3 sequence reads: CASSLEAQVMNTEAFF. The CDR3 nucleotides read TGCGCCAGCAGCTTGGAAGCTCAGGTCATGAACACTGAAGCTTTCTTT. The chain links TRBV5-1 to TRBJ1-1; no reliable D call. This CDR3 has 16 amino acids. V lost 0 bases, J lost 0 bases, and 12 bases lay in between. Germline assignment: CDR1 SGHRS and CDR2 YFSETQ.

This clonotype was counted a few times. The chain couples TRBV10-2 to TRBJ2-1, with 13 bases identical to TRBD2. The CDR3 runs 19 residues. The germline gives CDR1 WSHSY, CDR2 SAAADI. The J segment lost 0 bases and the V segment lost 7 bases, leaving 12 bases of the junction unmatched. The CDR3 protein is CASTRRGLAGLSSYNEQFF. In DNA form, the CDR3 reads TGCGCCAGCACCCGAAGGGGACTAGCGGGGTTAAGCTCCTACAATGAGCAGTTCTTC.